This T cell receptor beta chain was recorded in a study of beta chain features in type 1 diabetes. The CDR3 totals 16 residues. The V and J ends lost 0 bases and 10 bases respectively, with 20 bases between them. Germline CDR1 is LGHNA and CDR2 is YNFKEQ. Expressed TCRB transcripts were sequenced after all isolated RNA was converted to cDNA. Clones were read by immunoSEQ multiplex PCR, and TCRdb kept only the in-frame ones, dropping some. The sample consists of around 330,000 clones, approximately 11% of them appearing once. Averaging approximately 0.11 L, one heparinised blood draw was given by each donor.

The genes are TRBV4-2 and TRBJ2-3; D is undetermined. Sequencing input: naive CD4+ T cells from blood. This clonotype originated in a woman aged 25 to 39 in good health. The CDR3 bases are TGTGCCAGCAGCCAAGACGGCGCTCCCGTAAGCGACCCGCAGTATTTT. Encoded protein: CASSQDGAPVSDPQYF.